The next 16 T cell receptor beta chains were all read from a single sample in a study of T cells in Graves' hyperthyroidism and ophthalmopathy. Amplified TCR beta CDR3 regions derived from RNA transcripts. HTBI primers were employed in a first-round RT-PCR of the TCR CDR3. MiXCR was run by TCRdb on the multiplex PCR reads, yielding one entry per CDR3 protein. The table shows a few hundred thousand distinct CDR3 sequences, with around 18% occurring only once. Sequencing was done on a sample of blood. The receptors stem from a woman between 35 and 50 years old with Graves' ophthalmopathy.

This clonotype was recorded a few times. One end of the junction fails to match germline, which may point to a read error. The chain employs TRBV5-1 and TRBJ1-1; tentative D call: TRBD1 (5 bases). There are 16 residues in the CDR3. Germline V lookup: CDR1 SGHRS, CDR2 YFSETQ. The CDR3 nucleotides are TGCGCCATCAGCCCACGACCGGGGGGTACGGAGACTGAAGCTTTCTTT. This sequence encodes CAISPRPGGTETEAFF.

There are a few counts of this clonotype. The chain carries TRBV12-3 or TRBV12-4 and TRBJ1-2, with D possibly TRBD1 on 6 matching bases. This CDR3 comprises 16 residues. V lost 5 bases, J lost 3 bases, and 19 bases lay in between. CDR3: CASSPGDRLTDYGYTF. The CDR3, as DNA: TGTGCCAGCAGTCCGGGCGACAGGCTTACCGACTATGGCTACACCTTC.

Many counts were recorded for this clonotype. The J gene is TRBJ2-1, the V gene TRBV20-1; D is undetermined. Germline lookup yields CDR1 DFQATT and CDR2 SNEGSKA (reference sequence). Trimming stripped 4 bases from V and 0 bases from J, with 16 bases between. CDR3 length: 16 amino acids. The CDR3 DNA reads TGCAGTGCTACGAACCGTAGCCTCAGCTCCTACAATGAGCAGTTCTTC. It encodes CSATNRSLSSYNEQFF.

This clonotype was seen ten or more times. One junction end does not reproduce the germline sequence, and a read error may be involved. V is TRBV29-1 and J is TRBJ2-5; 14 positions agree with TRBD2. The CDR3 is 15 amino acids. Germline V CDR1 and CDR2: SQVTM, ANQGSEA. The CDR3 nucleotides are TGCAGCGTGAGGACTAGCGGGGGGTACCAAGAGACCCGGTACTTC. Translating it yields CSVRTSGGYQETRYF.

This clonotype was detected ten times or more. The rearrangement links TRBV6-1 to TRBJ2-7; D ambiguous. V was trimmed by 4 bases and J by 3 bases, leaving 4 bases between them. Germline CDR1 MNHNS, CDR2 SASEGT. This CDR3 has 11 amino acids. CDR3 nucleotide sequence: TGTGCCAGCAGTGGCAACTACGAGCAGTACTTC. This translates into CASSGNYEQYF.

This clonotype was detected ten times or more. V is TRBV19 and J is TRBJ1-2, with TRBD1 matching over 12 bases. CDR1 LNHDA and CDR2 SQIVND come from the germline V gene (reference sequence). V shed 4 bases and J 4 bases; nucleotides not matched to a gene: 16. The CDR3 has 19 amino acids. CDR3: CASSTTHGTGGTGRYGYTF. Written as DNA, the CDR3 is TGTGCCAGTAGTACCACCCACGGGACAGGGGGCACCGGACGCTATGGCTACACCTTC.

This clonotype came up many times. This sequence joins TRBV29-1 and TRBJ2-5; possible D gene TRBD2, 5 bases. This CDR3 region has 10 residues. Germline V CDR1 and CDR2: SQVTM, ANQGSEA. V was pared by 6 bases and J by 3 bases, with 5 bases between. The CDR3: CSVEEETQYF. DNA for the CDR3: TGCAGCGTGGAGGAAGAGACCCAGTACTTC.

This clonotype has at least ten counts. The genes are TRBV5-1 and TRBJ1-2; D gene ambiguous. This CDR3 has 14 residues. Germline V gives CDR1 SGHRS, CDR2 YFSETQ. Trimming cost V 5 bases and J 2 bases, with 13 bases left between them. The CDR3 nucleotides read TGCGCCAGCAGTTCGAGAGCCGGGAACTATGGCTACACCTTC. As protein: CASSSRAGNYGYTF.

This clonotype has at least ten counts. CDR3 DNA: TGCAGTTCCACCGAGACTAGCGGGAATTGTCCCGGTCCTATGTACCAAGAGACCCAGTACTTC. This encodes CSSTETSGNCPGPMYQETQYF. The rearrangement links TRBV20-1 to TRBJ2-5, with TRBD2 matching over 11 bases. Per the germline V gene, CDR1 is DFQATT and CDR2 is SNEGSKA (reference sequence). J gave up 0 bases and V 8 bases, and 26 bases lay outside the gene matches. The CDR3 extends over 21 amino acids.

CDR3 sequence reads: CASSQELSLGTYEQYF. The CDR3 DNA reads TGCGCCAGCAGCCAAGAGTTGAGCCTAGGGACCTACGAGCAGTACTTC. The chain joins TRBV4-1 to TRBJ2-7; no definite D call. Trimming left V 0 bases short and J 2 bases short, with 14 bases between. Germline V lookup: CDR1 MGHRA, CDR2 YSYEKL. CDR3 length: 16 residues.

This chain's CDR3 is CASSPGTAEETQYF. The CDR3 DNA reads as TGTGCCAGCAGCCCCGGGACAGCAGAAGAGACCCAGTACTTC. The chain uses TRBV11-1 and TRBJ2-5; TRBD1 agrees at 7 bases. Unmatched junction bases numbered 6, after V lost 5 bases and J lost 3 bases. Germline values: CDR1 SGHAT, CDR2 FQDESV (reference sequence). The CDR3 covers 14 residues.

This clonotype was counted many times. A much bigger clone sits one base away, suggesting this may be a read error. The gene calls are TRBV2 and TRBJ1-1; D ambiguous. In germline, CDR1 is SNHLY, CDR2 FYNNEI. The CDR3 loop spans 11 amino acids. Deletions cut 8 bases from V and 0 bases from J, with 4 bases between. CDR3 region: CASELNTEAFF. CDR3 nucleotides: TGTGCCAGCGAACTGAACACTGAAGCTTTCTTT. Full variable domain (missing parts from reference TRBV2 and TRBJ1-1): EPEVTQTPSHQVTQMGQEVILRCVPISNHLYFYWYRQILGQKVEFLVSFYNNEISEKSEIFDDQFSVERPDGSNFTLKIRSTKLEDSAMYFCASELNTEAFFGQGTRLTVV.

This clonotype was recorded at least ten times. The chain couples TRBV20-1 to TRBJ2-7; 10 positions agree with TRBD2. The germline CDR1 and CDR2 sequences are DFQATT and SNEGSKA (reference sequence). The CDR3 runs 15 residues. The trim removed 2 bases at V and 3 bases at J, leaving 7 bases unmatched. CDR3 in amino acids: CSARTGTSDFYEQYF. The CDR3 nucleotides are TGCAGTGCTAGAACTGGGACTAGCGATTTCTACGAGCAGTACTTC.

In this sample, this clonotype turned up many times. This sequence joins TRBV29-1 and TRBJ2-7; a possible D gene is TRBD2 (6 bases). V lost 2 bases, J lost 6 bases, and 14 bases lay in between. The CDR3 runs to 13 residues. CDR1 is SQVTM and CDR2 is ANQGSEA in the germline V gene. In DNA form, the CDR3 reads TGCAGCGTTGAAAGGGTCGGGGGAGGCGAGCAGTACTTC. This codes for CSVERVGGGEQYF.

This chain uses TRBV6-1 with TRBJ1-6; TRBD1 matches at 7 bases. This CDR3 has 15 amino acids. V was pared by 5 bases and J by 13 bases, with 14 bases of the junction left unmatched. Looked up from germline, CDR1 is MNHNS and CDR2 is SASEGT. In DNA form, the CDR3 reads TGTGCCAGCAGTCAGGGACAGTTTCCACAGGTGCCCCTCCACTTT. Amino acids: CASSQGQFPQVPLHF.

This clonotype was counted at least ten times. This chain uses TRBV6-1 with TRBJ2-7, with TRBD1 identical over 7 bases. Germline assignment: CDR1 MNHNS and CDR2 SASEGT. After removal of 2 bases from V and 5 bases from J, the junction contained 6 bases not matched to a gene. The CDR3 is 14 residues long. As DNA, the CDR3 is TGTGCCAGCAGTGAACAGTGGGGGACAGACGAGCAGTACTTC. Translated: CASSEQWGTDEQYF.